The 14 T cell receptor beta chains below all came from one sample that was sequenced in a study of T-cell memory formation after mild COVID-19. MiXCR, run by TCRdb on the 5' RACE reads, gives a single entry per CDR3 protein. Here the sample spans some 150,000 distinct CDR3 sequences, about 5.5% being singletons. The sample was PBMCs or a T cell subset sorted from them (not recorded which). The receptor source for this set is an adult woman who had mild COVID-19 (a few samples of this study predate the infection). Cell type and time point are not known.

This clonotype has at least ten counts. V and J are TRBV5-1 and TRBJ2-7; no clear D gene. V lost 1 base to trimming and J lost 0 bases, with 8 bases between them. This CDR3 region has 14 residues. Looked up from germline, CDR1 is SGHRS and CDR2 is YFSETQ. Here the CDR3 reads CASSLTARSYEQYF. CDR3 bases: TGCGCCAGCAGCTTGACAGCCCGCTCCTACGAGCAGTACTTC.

This clonotype was counted many times. This sequence joins TRBV5-1 and TRBJ2-3; a weak D match, TRBD2 (7 bases). V lost 5 bases, J lost 4 bases, and 14 bases lay in between. The CDR3 has 14 amino acids. CDR1 SGHRS and CDR2 YFSETQ come from the germline V gene. The CDR3 loop is CASRSQGRADTQYF. The CDR3 coding sequence is TGCGCCAGCAGGTCGCAGGGGAGGGCAGATACGCAGTATTTT.

This clonotype was counted ten times or more. This chain links TRBV24-1 with TRBJ1-2, with D perhaps matching TRBD1 (5 bases). V lost 5 bases, J lost 4 bases, and 16 bases lay in between. The CDR3 consists of 15 residues. Germline assignment: CDR1 KGHDR and CDR2 SFDVKD. Written as DNA, the CDR3 is TGTGCCACCAGTGGAGGGGCAGGGAAGGGCTATGGCTACACCTTC. It is translated as CATSGGAGKGYGYTF.

This clonotype has just a few counts. The genes are TRBV7-6 and TRBJ2-3, with TRBD2 matching over 9 bases. Trimming cost V 6 bases and J 3 bases; bases outside gene matches: 7. Germline V gives CDR1 SGHVS, CDR2 FNYEAQ. This CDR3 has 15 residues. The CDR3 reads CASSPYSGRTDTQYF. CDR3 nucleotide sequence: TGTGCCAGCAGTCCGTATAGCGGGAGAACAGATACGCAGTATTTT.

Ten or more counts support this clonotype. The genes are TRBV5-6 and TRBJ2-3, with 8 nucleotides matching TRBD2. CDR1 is SGHDT and CDR2 is YYEEEE in the germline V gene. The V and J ends lost 4 bases and 0 bases, in that order; junction bases with no gene match: 7. CDR3 length: 16 residues. The CDR3 loop reads CASSLLAGYSTDTQYF. The CDR3 DNA is TGTGCCAGCAGCCTGCTAGCGGGTTATAGCACAGATACGCAGTATTTT.

This clonotype was counted many times. V and J are TRBV5-6 and TRBJ2-2; 7 bases agree with TRBD1. With 4 bases clipped from V and 4 bases from J, the junction kept 7 bases outside the gene matches. The germline CDR1 and CDR2 sequences are SGHDT and YYEEEE. The CDR3 is 15 residues long. Here the CDR3 reads CASSPDRARTGELFF. In nucleotides, the CDR3 is TGTGCCAGCAGCCCCGACAGGGCCCGCACCGGGGAGCTGTTTTTT.

This clonotype came up a few times. The chain is built from TRBV5-1 and TRBJ1-5; D remains unclear. V was cut by 0 bases and J by 2 bases, with 6 bases left in between. The CDR3 totals 14 residues. Germline V gene lookup returns CDR1 SGHRS and CDR2 YFSETQ. This CDR3 is CASSLDGGNQPQHF. Here the CDR3 DNA reads TGCGCCAGCAGCTTGGACGGGGGCAATCAGCCCCAGCATTTT.

This clonotype was recorded a few times. This sequence joins TRBV24-1 and TRBJ2-3; 8 nucleotides line up with TRBD1. Germline V lookup: CDR1 KGHDR, CDR2 SFDVKD. V was clipped by 0 bases and J by 3 bases; unmatched bases: 7. CDR3 length: 17 amino acids. The CDR3: CATSDLGQGLKTDTQYF. Here the CDR3 DNA reads TGTGCCACCAGTGATTTGGGACAGGGACTGAAAACAGATACGCAGTATTTT.

This chain links TRBV7-3 with TRBJ1-1; no reliable D call. V was clipped by 5 bases and J by 6 bases, with 10 bases between them. The CDR3 sequence is 12 residues long. CDR1 SGHTA and CDR2 FQGTGA come from the germline V gene. The DNA for the CDR3 is TGTGCCAGCAGCCACACGACTTCTGAAGCTTTCTTT. The encoded protein is CASSHTTSEAFF.

Only a few counts were recorded for this clonotype. This sequence joins TRBV12-3 or TRBV12-4 and TRBJ1-1; a possible D gene is TRBD1 (5 bases). The CDR3 length is 16 residues. The V end was cut by 2 bases, the J end by 4 bases, with 17 bases between. The CDR3 region is CASSLRGGLLGTEAFF. The CDR3 nucleotides are TGTGCCAGCAGTTTACGGGGGGGGTTGTTGGGCACTGAAGCTTTCTTT.

This clonotype was recorded at least ten times. This sequence joins TRBV5-1 and TRBJ2-7; 9 positions match TRBD2. The germline V gene encodes CDR1 SGHRS and CDR2 YFSETQ. This CDR3 has 12 residues. The junction had 2 bases not matched to a gene; V was cut back by 3 bases and J by 7 bases. The CDR3 is CASSSAGGEQYF. The CDR3 coding sequence is TGCGCCAGCAGCTCGGCGGGAGGGGAGCAGTACTTC.

The sample holds a few counts of this clonotype. The rearrangement uses TRBV12-3 or TRBV12-4 and TRBJ1-1; 7 bases align to TRBD1. The CDR3 extends over 15 amino acids. V shed 3 bases and J 3 bases; nucleotides not matched to a gene: 7. CDR3: CASSFWDRFHTEAFF. The CDR3 coding sequence is TGTGCCAGCAGTTTTTGGGACAGATTCCACACTGAAGCTTTCTTT.

The table lists this clonotype with many counts. This rearrangement joins TRBV19 to TRBJ2-7; unclear D gene. Trimming pared 10 bases from V and 0 bases from J, leaving 7 bases between. The CDR3 has 11 amino acids. Germline V gene data show CDR1 as LNHDA and CDR2 as SQIVND (reference sequence). For the CDR3, the DNA is TGTGCCACCTCTAGCTCCTACGAGCAGTACTTC. Translating gives CATSSSYEQYF.

This clonotype was seen a handful of times. The chain uses TRBV11-2 and TRBJ2-3; D gene unclear. The V gene's germline CDR1 is SGHAT and CDR2 FQNNGV. This CDR3 contains 13 residues. Trimming pared 8 bases from V and 5 bases from J, leaving 14 bases between. In DNA, the CDR3 is TGTGCCAGCGGAAAAGGTCGCGGAGATACGCAGTATTTT. It specifies CASGKGRGDTQYF.